This T cell receptor (beta chain) stems from a study of shared clonotypes between healthy human individuals. Study at large: Each donor's CD8 memory used one plate, CD8 naive two, each CD4 subset three.

Profiled with immunoSEQ multiplex PCR; TCRdb holds only in-frame clones, not every one. The repertoire holds 950,000 to 1,300,000 clones, with more than 65% as singletons. The CDR3 runs 16 residues. V lost 3 bases and J 0 bases, leaving 12 bases between the germline ends. The germline CDR1 and CDR2 sequences are LNHDA and SQIVND (reference sequence). The sequence was obtained from a young man in good health. The chain recombines TRBV19 with TRBJ1-5; a weak D match, TRBD1 (6 bases). The sequenced sample was memory CD4+ T cells sorted from blood. Subset given: CD45RA-negative fraction. The CDR3 region is CASSIGQYYSNQPQHF. CDR3 nucleotides: TGTGCCAGTAGTATCGGACAGTATTATAGCAATCAGCCCCAGCATTTT.